The source of this T cell receptor beta chain is a study of blood T cell repertoires in COVID-19 (dated by TCRdb to the early 2020s). About the full investigation: Samples covering the acute and convalescent phases of COVID-19 were provided by collaborators in the United States, Italy and Spain. The prospective study material was composed of cDNA or gDNA derived from T cells, B-cell-depleted T cells, or PBMCs. The dataset comprised deeply sampled blood TCRbeta repertoires from subjects exposed to, actively infected with, or recovered from COVID-19. The repertoires were made available in a free public database intended to serve as a resource for research on the immune response to SARS-CoV-2. Samples came from the ongoing ImmuneRACE study (first 160 participants) plus 1,254 subjects from 6 global collaborators. Nearly every sample came with metadata listing a de-identified subject ID, COVID-19 status, age in years and sex. Where HLA class I and class II types were available, the types were taken from metadata supplied by the sample provider, not from assay-based typing.

Inclusive of the bounding cysteine and phenylalanine, the CDR3 is 13 residues long. Only the CDR3 part of the read is kept: 39 bases, read in frame from the first base. Taken from the germline V gene (reference sequence), the CDR1 and CDR2 loops are LNHDA and SQIVND. For this chain, trimming is 9 bases at the V end and 8 bases at the J end, and the number of junction bases without a gene match is 11. Of note for this clone: Its cognate antigen has yet to be identified. Within one base of it there is no much larger clone, and no base qualities were kept.

Overall study outcomes, separate from this receptor: How much clinical and demographic metadata was included differed by source and by participant, and the metadata was provided uncurated.

Each collaborating institution followed its own protocols to collect whole blood in K2EDTA tubes. For TCRbeta analysis, collaborator samples were shipped as frozen whole blood, as isolated PBMCs, or as DNA extracted from either sample type. The immunoSEQ Assay, a bias-controlled multiplex PCR, was used to amplify TCRbeta CDR3 regions from genomic DNA. The authors' analysis ran thus. Within the assay, amplification of reference gene primers was used to estimate how many nucleated cells each sample contained. To quantify the absolute abundance of each unique TCRbeta CDR3 rearrangement, sequence reads were collapsed and filtered. For each sample, productive Simpson clonality was calculated as the square root of Simpson's diversity index across productive rearrangements. The immuneACCESS repertoire file appears here via TCRdb, limited to in-frame rearrangements. These files lack a portion of the clones; in checked studies, under half of the deficit traces to unresolved V genes, and the cause of the others is not known. That table furnishes V, J and clone size, whereas the DNA furnished D and trimming. A total of about 140,000 clones appear in this sample, about 87% of them only once. The top ten clonotypes cover roughly 5% of the sample.

This clonotype was sampled from a human donor in a cohort sampled during active COVID-19. Recombination connected TRBV19 to TRBJ1-2; a stretch of 8 junction bases matches TRBD1. Sequencing was done on a sample of peripheral blood. The DNA sequence reads TGTGCCAGCCTCGGACAGGGCCGCGGCGGCTACACCTTC. This is translated as CASLGQGRGGYTF.